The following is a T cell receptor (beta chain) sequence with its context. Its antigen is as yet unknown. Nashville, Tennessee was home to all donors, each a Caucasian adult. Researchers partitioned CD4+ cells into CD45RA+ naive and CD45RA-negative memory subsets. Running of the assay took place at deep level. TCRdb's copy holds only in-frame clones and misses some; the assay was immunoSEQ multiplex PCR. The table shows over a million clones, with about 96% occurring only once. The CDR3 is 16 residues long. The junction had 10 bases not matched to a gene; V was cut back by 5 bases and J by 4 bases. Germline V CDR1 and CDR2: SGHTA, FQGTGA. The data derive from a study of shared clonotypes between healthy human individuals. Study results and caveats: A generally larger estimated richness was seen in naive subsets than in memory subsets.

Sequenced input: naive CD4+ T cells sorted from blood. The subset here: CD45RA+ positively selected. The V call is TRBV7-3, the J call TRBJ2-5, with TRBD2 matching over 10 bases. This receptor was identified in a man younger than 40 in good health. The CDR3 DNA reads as TGTGCCAGCAGCATAGGACTAGCGGAGAGGGGAGAGACCCAGTACTTC. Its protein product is CASSIGLAERGETQYF.